Described below is a single TCR beta chain sequence and its context. The antigen remains undetermined. This sample is part of a study of cytomegalovirus exposure and HLA in healthy donors. Primers for the PCR totalled 60 Vbeta and 13 Jbeta. Only in-frame clones appear in the TCRdb table, and some are missing; sequencing was by immunoSEQ multiplex PCR. The sample records roughly 130,000 clones, 70% to 85% being singletons. The J segment lost 7 bases and the V segment lost 11 bases, leaving 5 bases of the junction unmatched. This CDR3 is 13 amino acids long. The germline V gene has CDR1 LNHNV and CDR2 YYDKDF (reference sequence). Findings of the study overall: The productive fraction for most TCR beta V segments was about 90% or about 30% in an earlier analysis.

Sequenced: PBMCs. This chain links TRBV15 with TRBJ1-6, with 10 positions matching TRBD1. This clonotype was sampled from a man in his forties or fifties in good health and CMV-seronegative. This CDR3 reads CAGWDRGNSPLHF. Here the CDR3 DNA reads TGTGCCGGGTGGGACAGGGGAAATTCACCCCTCCACTTT.